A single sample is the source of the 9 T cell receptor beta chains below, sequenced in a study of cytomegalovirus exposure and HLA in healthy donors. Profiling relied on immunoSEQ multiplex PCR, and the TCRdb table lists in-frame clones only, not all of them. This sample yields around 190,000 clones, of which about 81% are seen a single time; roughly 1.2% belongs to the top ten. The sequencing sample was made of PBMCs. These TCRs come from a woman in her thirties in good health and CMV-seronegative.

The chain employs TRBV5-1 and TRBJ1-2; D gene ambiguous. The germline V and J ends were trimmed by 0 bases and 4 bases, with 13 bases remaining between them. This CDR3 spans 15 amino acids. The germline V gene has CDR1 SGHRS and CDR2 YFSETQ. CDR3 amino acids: CASSLGEGSTYGYTF. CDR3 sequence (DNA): TGCGCCAGCAGCTTGGGAGAAGGGAGCACCTATGGCTACACCTTC.

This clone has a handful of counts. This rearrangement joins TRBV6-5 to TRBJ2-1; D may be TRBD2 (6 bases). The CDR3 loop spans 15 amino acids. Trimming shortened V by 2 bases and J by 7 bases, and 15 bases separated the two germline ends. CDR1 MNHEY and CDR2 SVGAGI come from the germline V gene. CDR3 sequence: CASSYALGLRNEQFF. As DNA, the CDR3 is TGTGCCAGCAGTTACGCCCTCGGACTACGGAATGAGCAGTTCTTC.

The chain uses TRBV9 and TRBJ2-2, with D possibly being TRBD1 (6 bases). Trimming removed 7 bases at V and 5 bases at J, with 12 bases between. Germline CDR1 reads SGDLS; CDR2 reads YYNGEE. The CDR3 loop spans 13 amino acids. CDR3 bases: TGTGCCAGCCGAACGGGACAAACCGGGGAGCTGTTTTTT. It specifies CASRTGQTGELFF.

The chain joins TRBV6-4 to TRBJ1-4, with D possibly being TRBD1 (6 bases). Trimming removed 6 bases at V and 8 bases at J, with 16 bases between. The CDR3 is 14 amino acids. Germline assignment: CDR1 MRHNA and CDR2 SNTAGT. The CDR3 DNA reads TGTGCCAGCAGCGTACAGGGTGGAGGCGAAAAACTGTTTTTT. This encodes CASSVQGGGEKLFF.

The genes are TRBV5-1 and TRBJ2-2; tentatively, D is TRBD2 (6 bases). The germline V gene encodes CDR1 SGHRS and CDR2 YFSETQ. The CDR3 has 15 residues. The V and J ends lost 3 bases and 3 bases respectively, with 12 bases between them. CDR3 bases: TGCGCCAGCAGCTCGACTAGATTTCACACCGGGGAGCTGTTTTTT. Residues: CASSSTRFHTGELFF. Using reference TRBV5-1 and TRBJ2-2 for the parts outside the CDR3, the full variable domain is KAGVTQTPRYLIKTRGQQVTLSCSPISGHRSVSWYQQTPGQGLQFLFEYFSETQRNKGNFPGRFSGRQFSNSRSEMNVSTLELGDSALYLCASSSTRFHTGELFFGEGSRLTVL.

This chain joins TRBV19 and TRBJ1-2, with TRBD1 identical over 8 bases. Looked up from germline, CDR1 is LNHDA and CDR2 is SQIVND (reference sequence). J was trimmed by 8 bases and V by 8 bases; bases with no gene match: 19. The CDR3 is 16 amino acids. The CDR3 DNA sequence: TGTGCCAGTGCAAAACCGGGACAGGATTTTCTCCGGGGCTACACCTTC. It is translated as CASAKPGQDFLRGYTF.

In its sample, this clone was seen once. The DNA of the CDR3 is TGCGCCAGCAGCTTGTCCGCAGCAGGGATCACAGATACGCAGTATTTT. As protein: CASSLSAAGITDTQYF. This chain links TRBV5-1 with TRBJ2-3; maybe TRBD1 (5 bases). Trimming stripped 1 base from V and 2 bases from J, with 14 bases between. The CDR3 covers 16 residues. Per the germline V gene, CDR1 is SGHRS and CDR2 is YFSETQ.

This CDR3 is CASSYRQGVPYEQYF. For the CDR3, the DNA is TGTGCCAGCAGTTACCGACAGGGGGTCCCCTACGAGCAGTACTTC. The V call is TRBV6-5, the J call TRBJ2-7, with TRBD1 matching 9 bases. CDR3 length: 15 amino acids. Germline V gene sequence: CDR1 MNHEY, CDR2 SVGAGI. Unmatched junction bases numbered 4, after V lost 2 bases and J lost 2 bases.

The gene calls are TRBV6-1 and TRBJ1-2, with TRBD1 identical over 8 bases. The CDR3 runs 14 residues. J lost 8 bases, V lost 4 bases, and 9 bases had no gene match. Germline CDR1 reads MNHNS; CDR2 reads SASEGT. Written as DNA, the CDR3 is TGTGCCAGCAGTGCAGGGGGCCCTTTTGGCGGCTACACCTTC. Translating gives CASSAGGPFGGYTF.